Each of the 13 T cell receptor beta chains below was sequenced from the same sample in a study of beta chain features in type 1 diabetes. cDNA synthesis used the whole RNA isolate, giving expressed TCRB sequences. TCRdb's copy holds only in-frame clones and misses some; the assay was immunoSEQ multiplex PCR. The table lists approximately 120,000 clones, about 40% of them singletons. Sequencing used stem cell memory CD4+ T cells from blood. These TCRs come from a woman aged 18-29 years in good health.

V usage is TRBV7-2 and J usage is TRBJ2-7, with D hard to call. V was trimmed by 3 bases and J by 2 bases, leaving 5 bases between them. CDR1 is SGHTA, CDR2 FQGNSA, per germline. This CDR3 contains 12 residues. Written as DNA, the CDR3 is TGTGCCAGCAGCTTGACTGCCTACGAGCAGTACTTC. This codes for CASSLTAYEQYF.

This clone has only a few counts. The chain uses TRBV28 and TRBJ2-1; 8 nucleotides line up with TRBD2. Trimming took 5 bases from V and 6 from J; bases not matched to a gene: 12. CDR1 is MDHEN and CDR2 is SYDVKM in the germline V gene. This CDR3 is 16 amino acids long. CDR3 coding DNA: TGTGCCAGCAGTGACCCCGGGACTAGATCTATCAATGAGCAGTTCTTC. Protein product: CASSDPGTRSINEQFF. The full variable domain, rest sourced from reference TRBV28 and TRBJ2-1, is DVKVTQSSRYLVKRTGEKVFLECVQDMDHENMFWYRQDPGLGLRLIYFSYDVKMKEKGDIPEGYSVSREKKERFSLILESASTNQTSMYLCASSDPGTRSINEQFFGPGTRLTVL.

The rearrangement joins TRBV2 to TRBJ2-7; TRBD1 is a possible D gene (5 bases). Germline V gene sequence: CDR1 SNHLY, CDR2 FYNNEI. The CDR3 covers 12 residues. V was trimmed by 7 bases and J by 2 bases, leaving 9 bases between them. This chain's CDR3 is CASTPGTYEQYF. CDR3 bases: TGTGCCAGCACCCCAGGGACCTACGAGCAGTACTTC.

CDR3 amino acids: CASSLLSGNTGELFF. DNA for the CDR3: TGTGCCAGCAGTTTATTAAGCGGGAACACCGGGGAGCTGTTTTTT. The V call is TRBV6-6, the J call TRBJ2-2, with D perhaps TRBD2 (5 bases). The CDR3 has 15 amino acids. CDR1 and CDR2 from the germline V gene are MNHNY and SVGAGI (reference sequence). The V end lost 4 bases, the J end lost 1 base, and 10 bases lay between the germline ends.

The J gene is TRBJ1-5, the V gene TRBV27; D not certain. The V gene lost 4 bases and the J gene lost 6 bases, with 10 bases spanning the gap. The CDR3 runs to 13 residues. Germline assignment: CDR1 MNHEY and CDR2 SMNVEV (reference sequence). The CDR3 loop is CASSYGRGQPQHF. The CDR3 coding sequence is TGTGCCAGCAGTTACGGGAGAGGTCAGCCCCAGCATTTT.

The chain employs TRBV7-2 and TRBJ2-1; 9 nucleotides align to TRBD2. Germline CDR1 reads SGHTA; CDR2 reads FQGNSA. CDR3 length: 15 amino acids. V gave up 5 bases and J gave up 2 bases; unmatched junction bases: 4. The CDR3 bases are TGTGCCAGCAGCATGACTAGCGGAACCTACAATGAGCAGTTCTTC. Its protein product is CASSMTSGTYNEQFF.

This clone was found a few times. The chain carries TRBV5-4 and TRBJ2-1, with 13 positions matching TRBD2. The CDR3 has 18 residues. V lost 6 bases to trimming and J lost 5 bases; unmatched junction nucleotides: 14. Per germline, CDR1 SGHNT and CDR2 YYREEE (reference sequence). In nucleotides, the CDR3 is TGTGCCAGCACCTCATACACCGGGACTAGCGGGATGCACAATGAGCAGTTCTTC. Protein sequence: CASTSYTGTSGMHNEQFF.

The chain has TRBV27 and TRBJ2-7; weak D call: TRBD2 (5 bases). V shed 1 base and J shed 7 bases, with 11 bases lying between them. The CDR3 length is 13 residues. The germline gives CDR1 MNHEY, CDR2 SMNVEV (reference sequence). As DNA, the CDR3 is TGTGCCAGCAGTTTATGGTCAGGCGGGGAGCAGTACTTC. This sequence encodes CASSLWSGGEQYF.

The chain combines TRBV6-6 with TRBJ2-7; the D is unclear. The germline gives CDR1 MNHNY, CDR2 SVGAGI (reference sequence). V was shortened by 0 bases and J by 7 bases, with 7 bases between the two germline ends. The CDR3 consists of 12 residues. CDR3 region: CASSYSIGEQYF. The CDR3 bases are TGTGCCAGCAGTTACTCGATCGGGGAGCAGTACTTC.

The chain uses TRBV4-2 and TRBJ2-4; D possibly corresponds to TRBD2 (5 bases). V dropped 5 bases and J dropped 8 bases, with 16 bases sitting between them. The CDR3 contains 14 residues. Germline V gene lookup returns CDR1 LGHNA and CDR2 YNFKEQ. The DNA of the CDR3 is TGTGCCAGCAGCAGGGCCCTATCAGCGGACATTCAGTACTTC. Its protein product is CASSRALSADIQYF.

The chain joins TRBV28 to TRBJ2-5, with 7 bases aligning to TRBD1. Trimming cost V 5 bases and J 4 bases; bases outside gene matches: 7. This CDR3 has 14 residues. Germline loops: CDR1 MDHEN, CDR2 SYDVKM. CDR3 DNA sequence: TGTGCCAGCAGTCCTACAGGGGTTGGAGAGACCCAGTACTTC. Translating it yields CASSPTGVGETQYF.

This clone was counted only a few times. The chain employs TRBV4-1 and TRBJ2-7; the match to TRBD2 covers 11 bases. With 2 bases clipped from V and 1 base from J, the junction kept 4 bases outside the gene matches. CDR1 MGHRA and CDR2 YSYEKL come from the germline V gene. The CDR3 loop spans 16 amino acids. The CDR3 spells CASSQTTSGSSYEQYF. Here the CDR3 DNA reads TGCGCCAGCAGCCAAACTACTAGCGGGAGTTCCTACGAGCAGTACTTC.

The rearrangement uses TRBV2 and TRBJ1-2; TRBD1 matches 10 bases. Per the germline V gene, CDR1 is SNHLY and CDR2 is FYNNEI. The CDR3 loop spans 15 amino acids. Losses at the gene ends were 7 bases for V and 4 bases for J; bases not matched to a gene: 9. The CDR3 DNA is TGTGCCAGCAAGGGACAGGGGCCCCTGACCTATGGCTACACCTTC. Translation: CASKGQGPLTYGYTF.